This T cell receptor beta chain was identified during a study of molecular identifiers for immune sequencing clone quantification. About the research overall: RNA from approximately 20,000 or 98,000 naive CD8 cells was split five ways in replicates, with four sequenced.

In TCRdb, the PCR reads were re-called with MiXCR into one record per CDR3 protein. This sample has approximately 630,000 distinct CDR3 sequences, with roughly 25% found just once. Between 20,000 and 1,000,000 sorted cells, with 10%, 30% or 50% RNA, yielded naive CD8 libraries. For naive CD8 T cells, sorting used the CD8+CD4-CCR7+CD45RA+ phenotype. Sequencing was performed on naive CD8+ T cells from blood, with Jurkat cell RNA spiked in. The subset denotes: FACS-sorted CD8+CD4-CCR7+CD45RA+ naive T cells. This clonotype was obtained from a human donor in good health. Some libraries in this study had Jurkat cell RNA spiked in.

The CDR3 here is CASSLNSGDFTDTQYF. The CDR3 coding sequence is TGTGCCAGCAGTTTAAATAGCGGGGATTTCACAGATACGCAGTATTTT. The chain links TRBV12-3 or TRBV12-4 to TRBJ2-3, with 8 bases fitting TRBD2. Trimming cost V 2 bases and J 2 bases; bases outside gene matches: 6. There are 16 residues in the CDR3.